These T cell receptor beta chains were read from a single sample in a study of post-analysis software for immune sequencing data. TCRdb independently ran MiXCR on the PCR reads; one entry per CDR3 protein. The repertoire holds roughly 700,000 distinct CDR3 sequences, 30% seen once, with approximately 0.55% in the top ten. Source material: blood. The receptor source for this set is a girl aged 5-17 years with multiple sclerosis. Both conserved end residues are part of each CDR3. A D gene is named only where the DNA matches it firmly. The size entry is marked missing in some rows and otherwise reads once, few, many or a size class.

J,size,V,D,length,CDR3,DNA
TRBJ2-3,-,TRBV28,-,14,CASSVTGLGDTQYF,TGTGCCAGCAGTGTGACAGGTTTAGGAGATACGCAGTATTTT
TRBJ2-4,-,TRBV5-1,-,16,CASSLVGSGAKNIQYF,TGCGCCAGCAGCTTGGTCGGGAGCGGAGCCAAAAACATTCAGTACTTC
TRBJ2-3,-,TRBV7-7,TRBD1,15,CASSSGTGPIQEQYF,TGTGCTAGCAGCTCCGGGACAGGGCCGATCCAAGAACAGTATTTT
TRBJ2-1,few,TRBV3-1,TRBD2,16,CASSQGVTGGLNEQFF,TGTGCCAGCAGCCAAGGTGTAACGGGGGGGCTCAATGAGCAGTTCTTC
TRBJ2-6,few,TRBV7-2,-,17,CASSLFSRTSEANVLTF,TGTGCCAGCAGCTTATTTTCACGTACTTCCGAGGCCAACGTCCTGACTTTC
TRBJ1-3,-,TRBV4-1,TRBD1,19,CASSQIVGQRLMGGNTIYF,TGCGCCAGCAGCCAAATCGTGGGACAGCGCCTAATGGGTGGAAACACCATATATTTT
TRBJ2-5,few,TRBV20-1,-,12,CSARDPTREQYF,TGCAGTGCTAGAGACCCCACAAGGGAGCAGTACTTC
TRBJ2-1,-,TRBV5-1,-,13,CASGDLSYNEQFF,TGCGCCAGCGGGGACTTGTCCTACAATGAGCAGTTCTTC
TRBJ1-6,-,TRBV9,TRBD1,17,CASSPHPAGTATSPLHF,TGTGCCAGCAGCCCCCACCCTGCGGGGACAGCGACTTCACCCCTCCACTTT
TRBJ2-3,few,TRBV7-2,TRBD1,17,CASSLGFVRGIADTQYF,TGTGCCAGCAGCTTAGGTTTCGTCAGGGGGATCGCAGATACGCAGTATTTT